These 21 T cell receptor beta chains originate from one sample sequenced in a study of shared clonotypes between healthy human individuals. This table comes from immunoSEQ multiplex PCR, and its TCRdb copy is limited to in-frame clones, with some not included. The sample lists a few million clones, 85% to 95% occurring once. The sample taken for sequencing was naive CD4+ T cells sorted from blood. The subset is: CD45RA+ positively selected. Receptor source: a man aged 18-30 years in good health.

This CDR3 is CASSFLESSYNEQFF. The CDR3 DNA follows: TGTGCCAGCAGCTTTCTCGAGAGCTCCTACAATGAGCAGTTCTTC. The chain links TRBV5-6 to TRBJ2-1, with D hard to call. CDR3 length: 15 residues. V lost 2 bases to trimming and J lost 0 bases, with 9 bases between them. From germline, CDR1 is SGHDT and CDR2 YYEEEE.

The J gene is TRBJ2-2, the V gene TRBV7-2, with D perhaps matching TRBD2 (6 bases). Germline V gene lookup returns CDR1 SGHTA and CDR2 FQGNSA. The CDR3 contains 16 residues. Trimming took 1 base from V and 3 from J, leaving 12 bases between them. The CDR3 DNA reads TGTGCCAGCAGCTTAGTTCGGCGGGGACACACCGGGGAGCTGTTTTTT. Translated: CASSLVRRGHTGELFF.

The chain joins TRBV5-1 to TRBJ1-6, with D maybe TRBD1 (5 bases). The CDR3 contains 19 residues. The germline V gene has CDR1 SGHRS and CDR2 YFSETQ. V lost 0 bases and J lost 0, with 16 bases in between. As DNA, the CDR3 is TGCGCCAGCAGCTTGGGGCAGGGTTCGATAAGCTCCTATAATTCACCCCTCCACTTT. This codes for CASSLGQGSISSYNSPLHF.

This chain uses TRBV19 with TRBJ1-2, with D possibly TRBD1 on 6 matching bases. The germline V gene encodes CDR1 LNHDA and CDR2 SQIVND (reference sequence). The length of the CDR3 is 12 residues. V was pared by 8 bases and J by 7 bases, with 14 bases between. The CDR3 reads CASAQGTGGYTF. Here the CDR3 DNA reads TGTGCCAGTGCCCAGGGGACGGGTGGCTACACCTTC.

The V call is TRBV2, the J call TRBJ2-3; 9 bases fit TRBD2. The V and J ends lost 4 bases and 2 bases, in that order; junction bases with no gene match: 4. The germline CDR1 and CDR2 sequences are SNHLY and FYNNEI. This CDR3 is 15 amino acids long. CDR3 bases: TGTGCCAGCAGTGGGGGCGGGAGGGCCACAGATACGCAGTATTTT. The encoded protein is CASSGGGRATDTQYF.

The sample holds one count of this clone. The chain has TRBV6-1 and TRBJ1-5; weak D call: TRBD1 (5 bases). CDR1 and CDR2 (germline): MNHNS, SASEGT. V was pared by 8 bases and J by 4 bases, with 15 bases between. The CDR3 is 14 residues long. CDR3 sequence: CASSPGGMNQPQHF. In DNA, the CDR3 is TGTGCCAGCTCTCCTGGGGGTATGAATCAGCCCCAGCATTTT.

The V call is TRBV6-4, the J call TRBJ1-1; 8 bases are a match to TRBD1. The V segment lost 3 bases and the J segment 5 bases; nucleotides outside the gene matches: 5. Germline V gives CDR1 MRHNA, CDR2 SNTAGT. The CDR3 is 14 residues long. The CDR3 reads CASSDLQGGTEAFF. The CDR3 nucleotides are TGTGCCAGCAGTGATTTACAGGGGGGGACTGAAGCTTTCTTT.

V usage is TRBV7-6 and J usage is TRBJ2-7; 8 bases align to TRBD1. V shed 5 bases, J shed 4 bases, and the junction held 7 bases outside the gene matches. This CDR3 has 14 residues. The germline gives CDR1 SGHVS, CDR2 FNYEAQ. The chain's CDR3 is CASSATRGRYEQYF. The DNA for the CDR3 is TGTGCCAGCAGCGCCACCAGGGGGCGGTACGAGCAGTACTTC.

A single count supports this clone. This chain joins TRBV6-1 and TRBJ2-3, with TRBD2 as a possible D gene (5 bases). CDR3 size: 14 residues. V was clipped by 2 bases and J by 4 bases, with 10 bases between them. Germline CDR1 reads MNHNS; CDR2 reads SASEGT. This chain's CDR3 is CASSENLAPDTQYF. The CDR3 nucleotides are TGTGCCAGCAGTGAAAACCTAGCCCCAGATACGCAGTATTTT.

This clone has just one count. The chain's CDR3 is CAIRDTFGSDTQYF. CDR3 bases: TGTGCCATCAGGGACACCTTTGGATCAGATACGCAGTATTTT. This sequence joins TRBV10-3 and TRBJ2-3; D is possibly TRBD1 (5 bases). Germline values: CDR1 ENHRY, CDR2 SYGVKD. This CDR3 has 14 amino acids. Trimming removed 6 bases at V and 4 bases at J, with 14 bases between.

The chain combines TRBV19 with TRBJ1-3; D is unclear. Per germline, CDR1 LNHDA and CDR2 SQIVND (reference sequence). The CDR3 covers 16 residues. The V end was cut by 5 bases, the J end by 0 bases, with 14 bases between. The CDR3: CASSDHGRVSGNTIYF. The CDR3 DNA reads TGTGCCAGTAGTGACCACGGACGGGTCTCTGGAAACACCATATATTTT.

This chain joins TRBV19 and TRBJ2-1; 7 positions match TRBD1. The junction had 6 bases not matched to a gene; V was cut back by 1 base and J by 9 bases. CDR3 length equals 14 residues. Germline CDR1 LNHDA, CDR2 SQIVND (reference sequence). CDR3 coding DNA: TGTGCCAGTAGTATAGGTTACAGGGGCCCTGAGCAGTTCTTC. It codes for CASSIGYRGPEQFF.

This sequence joins TRBV5-6 and TRBJ1-3, with 8 bases that match TRBD1. Losses at the gene ends were 2 bases for V and 0 bases for J; bases not matched to a gene: 7. The CDR3 covers 17 residues. Germline V gene sequence: CDR1 SGHDT, CDR2 YYEEEE. The CDR3 loop reads CASSFIYGQGSGNTIYF. The CDR3, as DNA: TGTGCCAGCAGCTTTATCTATGGACAGGGCTCTGGAAACACCATATATTTT.

A word on this clone: The sample carries other DNA sequences with the same CDR3. The J gene is TRBJ2-1, the V gene TRBV5-1; D assignment may be TRBD1 or TRBD2 (5 bases each). Germline V gene sequence: CDR1 SGHRS, CDR2 YFSETQ. V was shortened by 2 bases and J by 10 bases, with 10 bases between the two germline ends. This CDR3 spans 12 amino acids. CDR3 DNA: TGCGCCAGCAGCTTTTTGGGGGTAGAGCAGTTCTTC. Translation gives CASSFLGVEQFF.

About this clone: In the same sample, other DNA sequences code for this CDR3. This chain uses TRBV18 with TRBJ2-7; 9 positions match TRBD1. The germline gives CDR1 KGHSH, CDR2 LQKENI. Germline trimming cut 0 bases from V and 6 bases from J; bases unmatched to any gene: 6. The CDR3 extends over 15 amino acids. In DNA form, the CDR3 reads TGTGCCAGCTCACCACCGGGACAGGGAAGAGGCGAGCAGTACTTC. Its translation is CASSPPGQGRGEQYF.

This clone was observed once. J is TRBJ2-3 and V is TRBV28, with D possibly TRBD2 on 6 matching bases. CDR3 size: 15 residues. V was clipped by 3 bases and J by 0 bases, with 10 bases between them. Germline CDR1 reads MDHEN; CDR2 reads SYDVKM. CDR3 protein: CASSLSSASTDTQYF. DNA for the CDR3: TGTGCCAGCAGTTTGTCTAGCGCAAGCACAGATACGCAGTATTTT.

CDR3 loop: CATRRQGATNEKLFF. For the CDR3, the DNA is TGTGCCACCCGCAGGCAGGGGGCAACTAATGAAAAACTGTTTTTT. V usage is TRBV6-5 and J usage is TRBJ1-4, with 7 bases aligning to TRBD1. Germline V gene data show CDR1 as MNHEY and CDR2 as SVGAGI. J was trimmed by 0 bases and V by 10 bases; bases with no gene match: 8. The length of the CDR3 is 15 residues.

The V gene is TRBV10-1, the J gene TRBJ2-5, with a possible D match to TRBD2 (5 bases). The CDR3 has 14 amino acids. Germline CDR1 reads WNHNN; CDR2 reads SYGVQD (reference sequence). Trimming left V 2 bases short and J 0 bases short, with 7 bases between. CDR3 coding DNA: TGCGCCAGCAGTGAGGCGGGCAACCAAGAGACCCAGTACTTC. Translated: CASSEAGNQETQYF.

The CDR3 nucleotides read TGTGCCAGCAGCTTGGCCGGGTTCCCGAACACCGGGGAGCTGTTTTTT. This codes for CASSLAGFPNTGELFF. The chain recombines TRBV5-4 with TRBJ2-2, with D uncertain. Germline CDR1 SGHNT, CDR2 YYREEE (reference sequence). Between the trimmed V and J ends, which lost 0 bases and 0 bases, there was a span of 9 bases. This CDR3 is built from 16 residues.

V is TRBV5-1 and J is TRBJ2-2; 10 bases line up with TRBD1. Germline V lookup: CDR1 SGHRS, CDR2 YFSETQ. This CDR3 has 15 amino acids. V was clipped by 3 bases and J by 4 bases; unmatched bases: 3. The CDR3 here is CASSSGTGATGELFF. CDR3 DNA sequence: TGCGCCAGCAGCTCCGGGACAGGGGCCACCGGGGAGCTGTTTTTT.

The chain recombines TRBV4-1 with TRBJ1-6; D might be TRBD1 (6 bases). The CDR3 sequence is 15 residues long. V lost 3 bases, J lost 9 bases, and 15 bases lay in between. The germline V gene has CDR1 MGHRA and CDR2 YSYEKL. Here the CDR3 DNA reads TGCGCCAGCAGCCAGGCGAACGCAGGGGCTTCACCCCTCCACTTT. This codes for CASSQANAGASPLHF.